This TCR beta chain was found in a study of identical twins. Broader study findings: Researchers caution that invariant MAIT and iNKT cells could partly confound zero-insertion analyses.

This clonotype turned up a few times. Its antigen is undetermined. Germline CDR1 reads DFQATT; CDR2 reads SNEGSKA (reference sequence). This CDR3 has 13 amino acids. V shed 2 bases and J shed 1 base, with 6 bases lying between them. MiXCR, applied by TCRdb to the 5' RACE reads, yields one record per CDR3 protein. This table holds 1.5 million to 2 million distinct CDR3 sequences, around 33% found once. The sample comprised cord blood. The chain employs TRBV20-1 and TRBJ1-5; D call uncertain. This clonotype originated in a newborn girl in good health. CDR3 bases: TGCAGTGCTAGACCTTACAGCAATCAGCCCCAGCATTTT. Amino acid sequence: CSARPYSNQPQHF.